The 14 T cell receptor beta chains presented below share a single source sample, sequenced in a study of Graves' ophthalmopathy and Graves' hyperthyroidism. The authors amplified TCR beta CDR3 regions from RNA transcripts. Second-round multiplex PCR followed a first-round RT-PCR using HTBI primers. TCRdb reanalysed the multiplex PCR reads using MiXCR and keeps one entry per CDR3 protein. The table has 400,000 to 450,000 distinct CDR3 sequences, 21% seen once. The sequencing sample was made of peripheral blood. These receptors originate from a woman in her late teens or twenties with stable Graves' hyperthyroidism.

The table lists this clonotype with many counts. The rearrangement uses TRBV6-1 and TRBJ2-5; D ambiguous. V lost 1 base, J lost 4 bases, and 10 bases lay in between. This CDR3 spans 14 amino acids. Germline loops: CDR1 MNHNS, CDR2 SASEGT. CDR3 in amino acids: CASSEVLGRETQYF. Here the CDR3 DNA reads TGTGCCAGCAGTGAAGTATTAGGGCGAGAGACCCAGTACTTC.

This clonotype occurred many times. The rearrangement uses TRBV10-3 and TRBJ2-2, with D unclear. Trimming pared 4 bases from V and 6 bases from J, leaving 3 bases between. The CDR3 contains 11 residues. Germline V gene sequence: CDR1 ENHRY, CDR2 SYGVKD. The CDR3 bases are TGTGCCATCAGTGTGGCCGGGGAGCTGTTTTTT. As protein: CAISVAGELFF.

The CDR3 spells CASSEGAVPYEQYF. The CDR3 region has the DNA TGTGCCAGCAGTGAAGGCGCGGTCCCCTACGAGCAGTACTTC. This sequence joins TRBV6-1 and TRBJ2-7, with D unresolved. Trimming took off 1 base at V and 2 bases at J, with 9 bases between the two ends. The CDR3 loop spans 14 amino acids. Germline V CDR1 and CDR2: MNHNS, SASEGT.

In its sample, this clonotype was seen many times. This chain uses TRBV6-1 with TRBJ1-1, with TRBD1 matching 7 bases. The CDR3 runs to 14 residues. Germline V lookup: CDR1 MNHNS, CDR2 SASEGT. The V segment lost 6 bases and the J segment 5 bases; nucleotides outside the gene matches: 9. CDR3 protein: CASSPTGDRTEAFF. CDR3 nucleotide sequence: TGTGCCAGCAGCCCAACAGGGGATCGGACTGAAGCTTTCTTT.

V usage is TRBV7-8 and J usage is TRBJ2-7; 12 bases are shared with TRBD2. The CDR3 loop spans 17 amino acids. The V gene's germline CDR1 is SGHVS and CDR2 FQNEAQ. With 1 base clipped from V and 1 base from J, the junction kept 5 bases outside the gene matches. CDR3: CASSLGPLAGGSYEQYF. The CDR3 DNA reads as TGTGCCAGCAGCTTAGGACCCCTAGCGGGAGGGTCCTACGAGCAGTACTTC.

The V and J genes are TRBV12-3 or TRBV12-4 and TRBJ2-5, with 8 bases that match TRBD1. The CDR3 contains 14 residues. The trim removed 7 bases at V and 4 bases at J, leaving 8 bases unmatched. Here the CDR3 reads CASKLDRGRETQYF. CDR3 nucleotides: TGTGCCAGCAAACTTGACAGGGGCAGAGAGACCCAGTACTTC.

There are many counts of this clonotype. The chain carries TRBV6-1 and TRBJ2-7, with a weak D call TRBD1 (6 bases). CDR3 size: 11 residues. Trimming removed 7 bases from V and 6 bases from J, with 10 bases in between. The germline V gene encodes CDR1 MNHNS and CDR2 SASEGT. CDR3 amino acids: CASTQGIEQYF. CDR3 sequence (DNA): TGTGCCAGCACACAGGGTATCGAGCAGTACTTC.

There are many counts of this clonotype. The rearrangement uses TRBV6-5 and TRBJ2-7; TRBD2 is a possible D gene (6 bases). The CDR3 totals 13 residues. Trimming cost V 8 bases and J 2 bases, with 13 bases left between them. In germline, CDR1 is MNHEY, CDR2 SVGAGI. The CDR3 region is CASQRGEPYEQYF. For the CDR3, the DNA is TGTGCCAGCCAGCGCGGGGAGCCCTACGAGCAGTACTTC.

V and J are TRBV19 and TRBJ2-5; D call uncertain. Trimming cost V 6 bases and J 1 base, with 12 bases left between them. The V gene's germline CDR1 is LNHDA and CDR2 SQIVND (reference sequence). This CDR3 is 14 amino acids long. The CDR3 DNA follows: TGTGCCAGTAGCGTACAAGGTCTCCAAGAGACCCAGTACTTC. Encoded protein: CASSVQGLQETQYF.

This clonotype was seen ten or more times. The genes are TRBV30 and TRBJ2-7; TRBD2 is a possible D gene (5 bases). Trimming took off 7 bases at V and 3 bases at J, with 19 bases between the two ends. The CDR3 loop spans 14 amino acids. The germline CDR1 and CDR2 sequences are GTSNPN and SVGIG (reference sequence). As DNA, the CDR3 is TGTGCCTCGCATAGCGTGCCAATAATCTACGAGCAGTACTTC. Translation gives CASHSVPIIYEQYF.

The table lists this clonotype with many counts. V is TRBV28 and J is TRBJ2-7; D unclear. The CDR3 loop spans 11 amino acids. With 3 bases removed from V and 6 bases from J, the gap between germline ends came to 6 bases. Germline-derived CDR1 and CDR2 are MDHEN and SYDVKM. The CDR3 sequence: CASSFRREQYF. The DNA for the CDR3 is TGTGCCAGCAGTTTTCGGCGCGAGCAGTACTTC.

This chain uses TRBV7-6 with TRBJ2-2; 8 bases fit TRBD1. CDR3 length equals 15 residues. Germline assignment: CDR1 SGHVS and CDR2 FNYEAQ. The J segment lost 7 bases and the V segment lost 5 bases, leaving 9 bases of the junction unmatched. This CDR3 is CASSIPTQGGGELFF. As DNA, the CDR3 is TGTGCCAGCAGCATTCCGACACAGGGGGGCGGGGAGCTGTTTTTT.

This clonotype appeared a single time. J is TRBJ1-2 and V is TRBV12-5, with a weak D call TRBD1 (5 bases). The germline CDR1 and CDR2 sequences are LGHNT and FRNRAP. The CDR3 totals 14 residues. Trimming took off 2 bases at V and 7 bases at J, with 14 bases between the two ends. CDR3 loop: CASGLSTGEGGYTF. In DNA form, the CDR3 reads TGTGCTAGTGGTTTGTCCACGGGGGAGGGTGGCTACACCTTC. The full variable domain, with the rest looked up from reference TRBV12-5 and TRBJ1-2, is DARVTQTPRHKVTEMGQEVTMRCQPILGHNTVFWYRQTMMQGLELLAYFRNRAPLDDSGMPKDRFSAEMPDATLATLKIQPSEPRDSAVYFCASGLSTGEGGYTFGSGTRLTVV.

This clonotype occurred a few times. This rearrangement joins TRBV18 to TRBJ2-2; D is ambiguous. With 7 bases removed from V and 2 bases from J, the gap between germline ends came to 8 bases. In germline, CDR1 is KGHSH, CDR2 LQKENI. This CDR3 has 13 residues. CDR3 sequence: CASWIGNTGELFF. The CDR3 DNA follows: TGTGCCAGCTGGATCGGTAACACCGGGGAGCTGTTTTTT.